What follows are 14 T cell receptor beta chains derived from one specimen sequenced in a study of control samples from healthy donors and cancer patients. Sequenced by immunoSEQ multiplex PCR; TCRdb stores in-frame clones only, minus some. The repertoire holds about 94,000 clones, just over 90% seen once, with roughly 3.4% in the top ten. What was sequenced was blood. These receptors all stem from a young woman in good health.

This chain connects TRBV5-1 to TRBJ1-2, with D possibly TRBD1 on 6 matching bases. CDR1 and CDR2 (germline): SGHRS, YFSETQ. The V and J ends lost 0 bases and 3 bases respectively, with 9 bases between them. The CDR3 is 14 amino acids. As DNA, the CDR3 is TGCGCCAGCAGCTTGGAGGCAGGGGACTATGGCTACACCTTC. This gives the protein CASSLEAGDYGYTF.

The chain joins TRBV5-6 to TRBJ2-1; 10 bases line up with TRBD2. V lost 1 base to trimming and J lost 7 bases; unmatched junction nucleotides: 5. Germline assignment: CDR1 SGHDT and CDR2 YYEEEE. The CDR3 contains 15 residues. The CDR3 here is CASSLFSGGANEQFF. CDR3 in DNA: TGTGCCAGCAGCTTGTTCAGCGGGGGGGCGAATGAGCAGTTCTTC.

This clone occurred once. This rearrangement joins TRBV19 to TRBJ1-1, with no clear D. With 2 bases removed from V and 1 base from J, the gap between germline ends came to 11 bases. The CDR3 covers 15 residues. Germline V gene lookup returns CDR1 LNHDA and CDR2 SQIVND (reference sequence). CDR3 sequence (DNA): TGTGCCAGTAGTATATTTGGGCAGCCGAACACTGAAGCTTTCTTT. As protein: CASSIFGQPNTEAFF.

The CDR3 DNA reads TGTGCCAGCAGTTATCAAGGGAGCTCTGGTCCCCACGAGCAGTACTTC. This codes for CASSYQGSSGPHEQYF. The V call is TRBV6-5, the J call TRBJ2-7, with D possibly being TRBD2 (5 bases). In germline, CDR1 is MNHEY, CDR2 SVGAGI. The CDR3 length is 16 residues. Trimming shortened V by 3 bases and J by 5 bases, and 20 bases separated the two germline ends.

This sequence joins TRBV10-1 and TRBJ1-5; TRBD1 might be the D (5 bases). Trimming shortened V by 0 bases and J by 7 bases, and 10 bases separated the two germline ends. Germline lookup yields CDR1 WNHNN and CDR2 SYGVQD (reference sequence). This CDR3 is built from 14 residues. The CDR3 DNA reads as TGCGCCAGCAGTGAGTCAGGGGTCGGACAGCCCCAGCATTTT. Amino acids: CASSESGVGQPQHF.

The chain carries TRBV11-3 and TRBJ2-7, with D perhaps TRBD2 (6 bases). From germline, CDR1 is SGHNT and CDR2 YENEEA. The CDR3 extends over 15 amino acids. V lost 2 bases and J lost 0, with 11 bases in between. CDR3 nucleotide sequence: TGTGCCAGCAGCTTACAGGGACTCCTCTCCTACGAGCAGTACTTC. This sequence encodes CASSLQGLLSYEQYF.

Only one count was recorded for this clone. The genes are TRBV7-6 and TRBJ1-1; D not resolved. CDR1 and CDR2 from the germline V gene are SGHVS and FNYEAQ. The CDR3 loop spans 13 amino acids. Trimming stripped 6 bases from V and 7 bases from J, with 15 bases between. CDR3 in DNA: TGTGCCAGCAGTCAAGGGAGGCTACTTGAAGCTTTCTTT. It encodes CASSQGRLLEAFF.

A single count supports this clone. The chain carries TRBV6-1 and TRBJ1-1, with 9 nucleotides matching TRBD1. The CDR3 has 15 amino acids. The junction had 4 bases not matched to a gene; V was cut back by 1 base and J by 4 bases. Looked up from germline, CDR1 is MNHNS and CDR2 is SASEGT. DNA for the CDR3: TGTGCCAGCAGTGAAGGGACAGGGGAGGGCACTGAAGCTTTCTTT. This gives the protein CASSEGTGEGTEAFF.

This clone was observed once. The chain is built from TRBV24-1 and TRBJ1-2; no reliable D call. V was trimmed by 3 bases and J by 2 bases, leaving 12 bases between them. The CDR3 consists of 15 residues. Germline CDR1 reads KGHDR; CDR2 reads SFDVKD. The CDR3 is CATSDPSEGNYGYTF. The CDR3, as DNA: TGTGCCACCAGTGATCCCTCAGAGGGAAACTATGGCTACACCTTC.

The J gene is TRBJ2-7, the V gene TRBV11-2; D unresolved. Germline V gene data show CDR1 as SGHAT and CDR2 as FQNNGV. The CDR3 extends over 14 amino acids. V lost 1 base and J 3 bases, leaving 10 bases between the germline ends. CDR3: CASSLGPPSYEQYF. The CDR3 bases are TGTGCCAGCAGCTTAGGACCGCCTAGCTACGAGCAGTACTTC.

This clone was found a few times. The chain couples TRBV3-1 (or the pseudogene TRBV3-2) to TRBJ1-6; a weak D match, TRBD1 (5 bases). Per germline, CDR1 LGHDT and CDR2 YNNKEL (reference sequence). Deletions cut 3 bases from V and 8 bases from J, with 11 bases between. CDR3 size: 14 residues. CDR3 protein: CASSQGRFDSPLHF. DNA for the CDR3: TGTGCCAGCAGCCAGGGACGATTTGATTCACCCCTCCACTTT.

The V call is TRBV6-5, the J call TRBJ1-2; possibly TRBD1 for D (5 bases). Trimming pared 2 bases from V and 5 bases from J, leaving 12 bases between. This CDR3 has 14 residues. CDR1 and CDR2 from the germline V gene are MNHEY and SVGAGI. As DNA, the CDR3 is TGTGCCAGCAGTTACCCAGGGTCTAGATATGGCTACACCTTC. Translating gives CASSYPGSRYGYTF.

The chain joins TRBV9 to TRBJ2-3; D gene unclear. Germline V lookup: CDR1 SGDLS, CDR2 YYNGEE. This CDR3 is 13 amino acids long. Trimming shortened V by 3 bases and J by 7 bases, and 12 bases separated the two germline ends. The CDR3 coding sequence is TGTGCCAGCAGCGCCCCCCCGGGTAATACGCAGTATTTT. It specifies CASSAPPGNTQYF.

The chain uses TRBV20-1 and TRBJ2-1; D assignment may be TRBD1 or TRBD2 (5 bases each). The CDR3 extends over 11 amino acids. In germline, CDR1 is DFQATT, CDR2 SNEGSKA (reference sequence). The CDR3 DNA follows: TGCAGCGTGGTGAGGGGCAATGAGCAGTTCTTC. Its translation is CSVVRGNEQFF.